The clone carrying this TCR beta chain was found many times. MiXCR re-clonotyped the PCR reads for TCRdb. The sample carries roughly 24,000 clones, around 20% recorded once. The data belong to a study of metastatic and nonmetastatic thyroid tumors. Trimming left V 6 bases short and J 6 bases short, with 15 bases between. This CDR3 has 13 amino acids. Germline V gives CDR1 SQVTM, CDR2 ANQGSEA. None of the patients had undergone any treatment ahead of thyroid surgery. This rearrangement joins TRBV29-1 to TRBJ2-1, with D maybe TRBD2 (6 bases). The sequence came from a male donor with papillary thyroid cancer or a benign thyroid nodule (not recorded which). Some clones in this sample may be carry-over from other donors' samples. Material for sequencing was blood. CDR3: CSVMGGALNEQFF. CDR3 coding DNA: TGCAGCGTGATGGGGGGAGCTCTCAATGAGCAGTTCTTC.